A single sample gave rise to the 7 T cell receptor beta chains below, sequenced in a study of cytomegalovirus exposure and HLA in healthy donors. PCR employed 60 Vbeta and 13 Jbeta primers. Here immunoSEQ multiplex PCR was the method, and the copy in TCRdb shows in-frame clones only, minus some. The repertoire includes some 77,000 clones, about 79% of them detected once, and around 7% sits in the top ten. Sequencing input: PBMCs. Every receptor here comes from a woman between 40 and 55 years old in good health and CMV-seronegative.

V and J are TRBV29-1 and TRBJ2-1; 9 bases match TRBD2. The CDR3 loop spans 16 amino acids. Unmatched junction bases numbered 13, after V lost 2 bases and J lost 8 bases. CDR1 is SQVTM, CDR2 ANQGSEA, per germline. The CDR3 region has the DNA TGCAGCGTTGAAAGAGGTTTTGGCGGGGGGGCCGATGAGCAGTTCTTC. Encoded protein: CSVERGFGGGADEQFF.

This clone was counted only a few times. The chain carries TRBV5-4 and TRBJ1-1; D possibly corresponds to TRBD1 (6 bases). Germline CDR1 and CDR2: SGHNT and YYREEE (reference sequence). The CDR3 sequence is 15 residues long. With 0 bases removed from V and 2 bases from J, the gap between germline ends came to 11 bases. The CDR3 region has the DNA TGTGCCAGCAGCTTGGCCGGACAGCGTAACACTGAAGCTTTCTTT. Its translation: CASSLAGQRNTEAFF. Based on the CDR3 plus reference TRBV5-4 and TRBJ1-1, the full variable domain is ETGVTQSPTHLIKTRGQQVTLRCSSQSGHNTVSWYQQALGQGPQFIFQYYREEENGRGNFPPRFSGLQFPNYSSELNVNALELDDSALYLCASSLAGQRNTEAFFGQGTRLTVV.

This chain links TRBV2 with TRBJ1-1; D is perhaps TRBD1 (6 bases). Trimming took 7 bases from V and 0 from J, leaving 15 bases between them. The germline CDR1 and CDR2 sequences are SNHLY and FYNNEI. CDR3 length: 15 residues. The CDR3 nucleotides are TGTGCCAGCAATCCAAGCCGGGACATGAACACTGAAGCTTTCTTT. Translated, it gives CASNPSRDMNTEAFF.

This sequence joins TRBV30 and TRBJ2-5, with TRBD1 matching over 7 bases. This CDR3 spans 13 amino acids. Unmatched junction bases numbered 7, after V lost 7 bases and J lost 2 bases. Germline V gene sequence: CDR1 GTSNPN, CDR2 SVGIG (reference sequence). This CDR3 is CASPGQDQETQYF. The CDR3, as DNA: TGTGCCTCCCCCGGACAGGATCAAGAGACCCAGTACTTC.

The V gene is TRBV7-9, the J gene TRBJ1-1, with D unclear. Germline assignment: CDR1 SEHNR and CDR2 FQNEAQ (reference sequence). V lost 5 bases to trimming and J lost 0 bases, with 16 bases between them. The CDR3 is 16 residues long. Here the CDR3 DNA reads TGTGCCAGCAGCCACCCTTTGAACTTCATGAACACTGAAGCTTTCTTT. Its protein product is CASSHPLNFMNTEAFF.

CDR3: CASRGGGTGYTF. The CDR3, as DNA: TGTGCCAGCAGAGGAGGAGGGACTGGCTACACCTTC. J is TRBJ1-2 and V is TRBV2, with D possibly being TRBD1 (5 bases). Between the trimmed V and J ends, which lost 6 bases and 7 bases, there was a span of 12 bases. The CDR3 runs to 12 residues. CDR1 is SNHLY and CDR2 is FYNNEI in the germline V gene. Drawing the rest from reference TRBV2 and TRBJ1-2, the complete variable domain is EPEVTQTPSHQVTQMGQEVILRCVPISNHLYFYWYRQILGQKVEFLVSFYNNEISEKSEIFDDQFSVERPDGSNFTLKIRSTKLEDSAMYFCASRGGGTGYTFGSGTRLTVV.

This rearrangement joins TRBV5-1 to TRBJ2-5, with TRBD2 identical over 9 bases. The ends lost 4 bases at V and 3 bases at J; junction bases unmatched: 10. CDR1 is SGHRS, CDR2 YFSETQ, per germline. There are 16 residues in the CDR3. DNA of the CDR3: TGCGCCAGCAGCAAAGACCCGGGACTAGCCGAAGAGACCCAGTACTTC. This translates into CASSKDPGLAEETQYF.